This T cell receptor (beta chain) was obtained from a study of blood T cells in healthy people across ages. Each sample gave at least 6 million isolated PBMCs. Findings and caveats of the study: Any conclusive comparison of naive versus antigen-experienced cells was prevented by using unsorted PBMCs.

The use of a sample-barcoded 5' primer and a J-beta primer mix characterized a second PCR of about 6 to 11 cycles. A template-switch adaptor with 12 random nucleotides tagged each cDNA molecule. TCRdb ran MiXCR on the 5' RACE reads and lists one entry per CDR3 protein. The sample has about 680,000 distinct CDR3 sequences, over 45% seen once. V lost 4 bases, J lost 1 base, and 2 bases stayed unmatched. The CDR3 is 16 residues long. Germline V gene lookup returns CDR1 MNHEY and CDR2 SVGEGT. Notes on this clonotype: Its antigen remains unknown.

This TCR derives from a woman aged 55-75 years in good health. The chain uses TRBV6-2 or TRBV6-3 and TRBJ2-4, with 12 bases fitting TRBD2. The sample was blood. CDR3 loop: CASSSGLAGAKNIQYF. The DNA of the CDR3 is TGTGCCAGCAGTTCCGGACTAGCGGGGGCCAAAAACATTCAGTACTTC.